These 17 T cell receptor beta chains originate from one sample sequenced in a study of breast tumors, draining lymph nodes, adjacent tissues. TCRdb reprocessed the multiplex PCR reads via MiXCR and lists one record per CDR3 protein. The sample has over 200,000 distinct CDR3 sequences, less than 45% seen once; the top ten hold approximately 3.5%. Axillary draining lymph nodes of breast cancer patients supplied the node samples. The sample consisted of axillary lymph node tissue. Receptor source: a female donor with breast cancer. Some clones in this sample may be carry-over from other donors' samples.

This clonotype was recorded once. The chain combines TRBV12-5 with TRBJ2-1, with 9 positions matching TRBD2. Germline assignment: CDR1 LGHNT and CDR2 FRNRAP. The V gene end was trimmed by 5 bases and the J gene end by 8 bases; junction bases not matched to a gene: 10. The CDR3 is made up of 15 amino acids. The CDR3 sequence: CASGRTSGLRHEQFF. Written as DNA, the CDR3 is TGTGCTAGTGGTCGCACTAGCGGGTTGAGGCATGAGCAGTTCTTC. Complete variable domain (other parts from reference TRBV12-5 and TRBJ2-1): DARVTQTPRHKVTEMGQEVTMRCQPILGHNTVFWYRQTMMQGLELLAYFRNRAPLDDSGMPKDRFSAEMPDATLATLKIQPSEPRDSAVYFCASGRTSGLRHEQFFGPGTRLTVL.

This clonotype showed up many times. V is TRBV20-1 and J is TRBJ2-7, with D maybe TRBD1 (5 bases). Trimming left V 6 bases short and J 6 bases short, with 12 bases between. The CDR3 runs 11 residues. Looked up from germline, CDR1 is DFQATT and CDR2 is SNEGSKA (reference sequence). The CDR3 bases are TGCAGTGCCAAATCAGGGTTCGAGCAGTACTTC. It codes for CSAKSGFEQYF.

This clonotype has at least ten counts. The J gene is TRBJ2-7, the V gene TRBV15, with 8 bases lining up with TRBD1. The CDR3 is 14 amino acids. The germline V gene encodes CDR1 LNHNV and CDR2 YYDKDF (reference sequence). The ends lost 3 bases at V and 6 bases at J; junction bases unmatched: 7. The CDR3 protein is CATSRDETGGEQYF. The CDR3 DNA reads as TGTGCCACCAGCAGGGACGAAACAGGGGGCGAGCAGTACTTC.

Note on this clonotype: A junction boundary mismatches the germline segment, possibly from a read error. The chain carries TRBV19 and TRBJ2-5, with 12 bases matching TRBD2. Germline CDR1 is LNHDA and CDR2 is SQIVND (reference sequence). The CDR3 covers 17 residues. CDR3 protein: CASSLWTSGDKGETQSF. DNA of the CDR3: TGTGCCAGTAGTCTTTGGACTAGCGGGGACAAGGGAGAGACCCAGTCCTTC.

The sample holds many counts of this clonotype. The V call is TRBV2, the J call TRBJ1-6, with D possibly matching TRBD1 (6 bases). Trimming removed 6 bases from V and 7 bases from J, with 13 bases in between. The CDR3 runs to 14 residues. Germline assignment: CDR1 SNHLY and CDR2 FYNNEI. The DNA of the CDR3 is TGTGCCAGCAGGGGTGCAGGGACAAATTCACCCCTCCACTTT. Its protein product is CASRGAGTNSPLHF.

The chain recombines TRBV6-5 with TRBJ2-5, with D possibly matching TRBD1 (6 bases). Germline CDR1 reads MNHEY; CDR2 reads SVGAGI. This CDR3 is built from 13 residues. The V gene lost 7 bases and the J gene lost 1 base, with 10 bases spanning the gap. CDR3 sequence: CASTWGPQETQYF. CDR3 in DNA: TGTGCCAGCACCTGGGGGCCCCAAGAGACCCAGTACTTC.

This clonotype was picked up one time. The rearrangement joins TRBV27 to TRBJ2-5, with 12 positions matching TRBD2. The J segment lost 5 bases and the V segment lost 8 bases, leaving 9 bases of the junction unmatched. Germline CDR1 is MNHEY and CDR2 is SMNVEV (reference sequence). The CDR3 has 15 residues. The CDR3 nucleotides read TGTGCCAGCCGAAGGACTAGCGGGGTAGGGGAGACCCAGTACTTC. Amino acids: CASRRTSGVGETQYF.

This clonotype was seen only once. This chain joins TRBV2 and TRBJ2-7; the D is unclear. CDR1 and CDR2 from the germline V gene are SNHLY and FYNNEI. The V and J ends lost 7 bases and 3 bases respectively, with 13 bases between them. The CDR3 runs 13 residues. The CDR3 here is CASTWTAFYEQYF. In nucleotides, the CDR3 is TGTGCCAGCACTTGGACGGCCTTCTACGAGCAGTACTTC.

Many counts were recorded for this clonotype. CDR3 nucleotide sequence: TGTGCCAGCTCACCCCAGGGTGCCGCGCGGGAGACCCAGTACTTC. This translates into CASSPQGAARETQYF. The chain employs TRBV18 and TRBJ2-5, with a tentative D call TRBD1 (5 bases). CDR1 is KGHSH and CDR2 is LQKENI in the germline V gene. This CDR3 contains 15 residues. The V and J ends lost 3 bases and 5 bases respectively, with 16 bases between them.

CDR3 residues: CASTPGGGLYGYTIYF. CDR3 sequence (DNA): TGTGCCAGCACCCCCGGTGGGGGCCTCTATGGCTACACCATATATTTT. The chain is built from TRBV7-9 and TRBJ1-3; a possible D gene is TRBD1 (6 bases). The CDR3 sequence is 16 residues long. Trimming took 7 bases from V and 8 from J, leaving 24 bases between them. Per the germline V gene, CDR1 is SEHNR and CDR2 is FQNEAQ (reference sequence).

This clonotype was recorded many times. V is TRBV4-2 and J is TRBJ2-3; 10 positions agree with TRBD2. V gave up 1 base and J gave up 2 bases; unmatched junction bases: 6. Germline V gene lookup returns CDR1 LGHNA and CDR2 YNFKEQ. The CDR3 length is 17 residues. CDR3 amino acids: CASSQGSLAGATDTQYF. The DNA for the CDR3 is TGTGCCAGCAGCCAAGGTAGTCTAGCGGGAGCCACAGATACGCAGTATTTT.

The chain is built from TRBV10-3 and TRBJ2-1, with D tentatively TRBD2 (6 bases). The CDR3 sequence is 16 residues long. Germline V gene sequence: CDR1 ENHRY, CDR2 SYGVKD. V lost 4 bases and J 4 bases, leaving 17 bases between the germline ends. DNA of the CDR3: TGTGCCATCAGTGCTAGTCGGGGGAGTGGGTACAATGAGCAGTTCTTC. Translating it yields CAISASRGSGYNEQFF.

J is TRBJ1-4 and V is TRBV7-9, with D possibly TRBD1 on 5 matching bases. Germline CDR1 is SEHNR and CDR2 is FQNEAQ (reference sequence). CDR3 size: 15 residues. V was cut by 2 bases and J by 6 bases, with 13 bases left in between. The CDR3 DNA follows: TGTGCCAGCAGCTTATTAGGAACAGGATATGAAAAACTGTTTTTT. The encoded protein is CASSLLGTGYEKLFF.

Ten or more counts support this clonotype. V usage is TRBV5-6 and J usage is TRBJ2-3, with 8 positions matching TRBD2. The V gene end was trimmed by 4 bases and the J gene end by 4 bases; junction bases not matched to a gene: 8. The CDR3 loop spans 15 amino acids. The germline gives CDR1 SGHDT, CDR2 YYEEEE. The CDR3 nucleotides read TGTGCCAGCAGCGGTAGCGGGATCAGGCCAGATACGCAGTATTTT. Amino acids: CASSGSGIRPDTQYF.

V gene TRBV7-2 combines with J gene TRBJ2-7; 8 nucleotides match TRBD2. CDR3 length: 16 residues. With V trimmed by 3 bases and J by 3 bases, 10 bases remained unmatched. Per the germline V gene, CDR1 is SGHTA and CDR2 is FQGNSA. The chain's CDR3 is CASSFRGGGGHYEQYF. CDR3 nucleotides: TGTGCCAGCAGCTTCCGGGGGGGGGGGGGGCACTACGAGCAGTACTTC.

The count of this clonotype is one. This chain uses TRBV6-6 with TRBJ2-1, with 11 bases that match TRBD2. The CDR3 is 17 amino acids. V lost 7 bases to trimming and J lost 12 bases; unmatched junction nucleotides: 20. Looked up from germline, CDR1 is MNHNY and CDR2 is SVGAGI (reference sequence). CDR3: CASTDGGLAALSKGQFF. CDR3 DNA sequence: TGTGCCAGCACCGACGGGGGACTAGCGGCGTTGTCTAAGGGGCAGTTCTTC.

A remark on this clonotype: Given the absence of the conserved phenylalanine or tryptophan at the CDR3 end, a read error is likely. It is unclear where the CDR3 begins or ends on the DNA, so no DNA is shown, and the CDR3 is as TCRdb lists it. The gene calls are TRBV20-1 and TRBJ1-4; the listed D gene, TRBD1, was not tested against the DNA. The CDR3 has 14 residues if both end residues are counted. Germline lookup yields CDR1 DFQATT and CDR2 SNEGSKA (reference sequence). This chain's CDR3 is CSARRGTRGGGDPY.